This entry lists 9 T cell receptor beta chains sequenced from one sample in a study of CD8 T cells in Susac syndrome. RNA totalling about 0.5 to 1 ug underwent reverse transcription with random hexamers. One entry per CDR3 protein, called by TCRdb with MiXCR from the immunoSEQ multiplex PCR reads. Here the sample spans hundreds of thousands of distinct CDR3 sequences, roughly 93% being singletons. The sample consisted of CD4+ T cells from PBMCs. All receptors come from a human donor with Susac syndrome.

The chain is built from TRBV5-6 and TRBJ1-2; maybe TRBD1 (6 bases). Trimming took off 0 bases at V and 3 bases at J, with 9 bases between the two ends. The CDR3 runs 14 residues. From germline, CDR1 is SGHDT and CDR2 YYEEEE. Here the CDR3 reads CASSLGRGYYGYTF. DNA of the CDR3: TGTGCCAGCAGCTTGGGCAGGGGTTACTATGGCTACACCTTC.

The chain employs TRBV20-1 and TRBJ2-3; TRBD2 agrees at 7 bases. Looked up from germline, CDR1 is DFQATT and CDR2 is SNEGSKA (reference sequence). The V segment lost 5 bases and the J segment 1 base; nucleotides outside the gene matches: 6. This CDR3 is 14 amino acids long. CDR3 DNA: TGCAGTGCTCTAACGGGGGGTGGCACAGATACGCAGTATTTT. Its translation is CSALTGGGTDTQYF.

CDR3 nucleotides: TGCGCCAGCAGCCTACAGGGTGGAAACACCGGGGAGCTGTTTTTT. It specifies CASSLQGGNTGELFF. The chain employs TRBV5-1 and TRBJ2-2, with D possibly TRBD1 on 6 matching bases. Trimming removed 4 bases at V and 2 bases at J, with 12 bases between. This CDR3 has 15 amino acids. CDR1 is SGHRS, CDR2 YFSETQ, per germline.

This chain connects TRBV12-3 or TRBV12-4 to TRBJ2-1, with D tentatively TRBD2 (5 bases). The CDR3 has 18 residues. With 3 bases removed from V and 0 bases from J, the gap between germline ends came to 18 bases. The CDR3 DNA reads TGTGCCAGCAGTTTTTCACTAGGCACCACTTTCTCCTACAATGAGCAGTTCTTC. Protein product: CASSFSLGTTFSYNEQFF.

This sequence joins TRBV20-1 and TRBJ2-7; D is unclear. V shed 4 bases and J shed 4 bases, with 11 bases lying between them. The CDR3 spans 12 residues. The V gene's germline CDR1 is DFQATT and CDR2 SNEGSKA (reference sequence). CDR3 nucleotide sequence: TGCAGTGCTACGCCCGCATATTACGAGCAGTACTTC. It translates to CSATPAYYEQYF.

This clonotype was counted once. The CDR3 DNA sequence: TGTGCCTGGAGTGTACTGGGGATGGGGGGCCGGAACACCGGGGAGCTGTTTTTT. It translates to CAWSVLGMGGRNTGELFF. The chain joins TRBV30 to TRBJ2-2; D tentatively reads TRBD1 or TRBD2 (6 bases each). From germline, CDR1 is GTSNPN and CDR2 SVGIG (reference sequence). The V end was cut by 0 bases, the J end by 1 base, with 18 bases between. The CDR3 extends over 18 amino acids. Combining the CDR3 with reference TRBV30 and TRBJ2-2 gives the whole variable domain SQTIHQWPATLVQPVGSPLSLECTVEGTSNPNLYWYRQAAGRGLQLLFYSVGIGQISSEVPQNLSASRPQDRQFILSSKKLLLSDSGFYLCAWSVLGMGGRNTGELFFGEGSRLTVL.

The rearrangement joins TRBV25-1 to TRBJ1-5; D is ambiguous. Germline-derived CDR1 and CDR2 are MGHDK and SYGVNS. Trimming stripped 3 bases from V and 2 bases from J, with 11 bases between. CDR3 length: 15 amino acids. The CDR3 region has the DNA TGTGCCAGCAGTGAGGGAGGTGGCGGCAATCAGCCCCAGCATTTT. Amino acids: CASSEGGGGNQPQHF.

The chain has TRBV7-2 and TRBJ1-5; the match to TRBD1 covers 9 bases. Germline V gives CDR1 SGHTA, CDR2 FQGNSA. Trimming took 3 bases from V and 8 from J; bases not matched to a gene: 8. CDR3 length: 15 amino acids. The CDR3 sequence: CASSLGQGTREPQHF. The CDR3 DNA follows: TGTGCCAGCAGCTTGGGACAGGGTACAAGGGAGCCCCAGCATTTT.

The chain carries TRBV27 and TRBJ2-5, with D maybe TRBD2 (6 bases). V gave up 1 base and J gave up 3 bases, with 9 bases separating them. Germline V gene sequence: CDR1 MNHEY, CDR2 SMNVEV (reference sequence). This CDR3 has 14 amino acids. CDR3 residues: CASSLYGGEETQYF. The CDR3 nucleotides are TGTGCCAGCAGTTTATATGGAGGGGAAGAGACCCAGTACTTC.